This T cell receptor beta chain is drawn from a study of blood T cell repertoires in COVID-19. CDR1 and CDR2 from the germline V gene are SNHLY and FYNNEI. V lost 2 bases and J 6 bases, leaving 16 bases between the germline ends. The CDR3 spans 15 residues. Clones were read by immunoSEQ multiplex PCR, and TCRdb kept only the in-frame ones, dropping some. The repertoire holds 250,000 to 300,000 clones, with about 88% as singletons. The receptor was derived from a woman aged 40 to 55 who had recovered from COVID-19. The source material was peripheral blood. The chain has TRBV2 and TRBJ2-5; tentatively, D is TRBD1 (5 bases). The CDR3 here is CASSEQGLDGQTQYF. CDR3 nucleotide sequence: TGTGCCAGCAGTGAACAGGGTCTCGATGGGCAGACCCAGTACTTC.